This TCR beta chain was identified during a study of T cells in Graves' hyperthyroidism and ophthalmopathy. This clonotype appeared many times. Its target is unknown. Exclusion followed for patients with uncontrolled infection, other autoimmune disease, pregnancy or lactation. Diagnostic decisions used clinical symptoms, serum thyroxine and TRAb, thyroid ultrasound and orbital computed tomography. Points from the study as a whole: Ophthalmopathy and stable hyperthyroidism were told apart by a 13 V-J model. Most thyroid clonotypes that were expanded above 0.001 also turned up in blood.

The CDR3 covers 15 residues. The V gene's germline CDR1 is MGHDK and CDR2 SYGVNS. Deletions cut 4 bases from V and 7 bases from J, with 16 bases between. TCR beta CDR3 regions were amplified from RNA transcripts. In the first-round RT-PCR of the TCR CDR3, the HTBI primer set was used. TCRdb re-derived calls from the multiplex PCR reads in MiXCR, one entry per CDR3 protein. The data contain about 500,000 distinct CDR3 sequences, more than 15% of them singletons. The specimen was blood. The sequence was obtained from a young woman with Graves' ophthalmopathy. This chain links TRBV25-1 with TRBJ1-4; perhaps TRBD1 as D (5 bases). The CDR3 DNA follows: TGTGCCAGCAGTGCCTTGAGGGGTGAAAGTGAAAAACTGTTTTTT. It codes for CASSALRGESEKLFF. Full variable domain (outside the CDR3, taken from reference TRBV25-1 and TRBJ1-4): EADIYQTPRYLVIGTGKKITLECSQTMGHDKMYWYQQDPGMELHLIHYSYGVNSTEKGDLSSESTVSRIRTEHFPLTLESARPSHTSQYLCASSALRGESEKLFFGSGTQLSVL.